This record looks at one T cell receptor beta chain sequence and its context. This table comes from immunoSEQ multiplex PCR, and its TCRdb copy is limited to in-frame clones, with some not included. The data hold about 2.3 million clones, with about 92% observed a single time. These data come from a study of shared clonotypes between healthy human individuals. Overall study: CD4 naive and memory got three plates each, CD8 naive two, CD8 memory one.

Naive CD4+ cells were CD45RA-selected; the remaining cells were memory. Looked up from germline, CDR1 is MNHEY and CDR2 is SMNVEV (reference sequence). CDR3 length equals 13 residues. The V end lost 3 bases, the J end lost 6 bases, and 6 bases lay between the germline ends. The J gene is TRBJ1-6, the V gene TRBV27; D ambiguous. The origin of this receptor is a man in his late teens or twenties in good health. Some clones in this sample may be carry-over from other donors' samples. What was sequenced was naive CD4+ T cells from PBMCs. Documented subset: CD45RA+ positively selected. This CDR3 reads CASSFGVNSPLHF. DNA of the CDR3: TGTGCCAGCAGTTTCGGGGTTAATTCACCCCTCCACTTT.